Following are 11 T cell receptor beta chains from one sample sequenced in a study of response to subunit inactivated influenza vaccine. In TCRdb, the RT-PCR reads were re-called with MiXCR into one record per CDR3 protein. The sample yields 500,000 or so distinct CDR3 sequences, 16% seen once. Sequences were derived from CD4+ T cells sorted from PBMCs, sampled roughly 24 months after vaccination. The source of these receptors is a man in his fifties or sixties who received an inactivated influenza vaccine.

The gene calls are TRBV20-1 and TRBJ2-5; perhaps D is TRBD1 or TRBD2 (6 bases each). Deletions cut 1 base from V and 1 base from J, with 7 bases between. Germline V lookup: CDR1 DFQATT, CDR2 SNEGSKA (reference sequence). The CDR3 runs to 13 residues. CDR3 in DNA: TGCAGTGCTAGAGGGGGGGCCCAAGAGACCCAGTACTTC. This codes for CSARGGAQETQYF.

This clonotype was detected only a few times. The CDR3 DNA reads TGTGCCAGCAGCTTAGATCGACAGATTCAAGAGACCCAGTACTTC. Encoded protein: CASSLDRQIQETQYF. The rearrangement links TRBV7-9 to TRBJ2-5, with D possibly TRBD1 on 5 matching bases. V was clipped by 1 base and J by 2 bases, with 11 bases between them. The germline gives CDR1 SEHNR, CDR2 FQNEAQ (reference sequence). CDR3 length: 15 amino acids. Complete variable domain (other parts from reference TRBV7-9 and TRBJ2-5): DTGVSQNPRHKITKRGQNVTFRCDPISEHNRLYWYRQTLGQGPEFLTYFQNEAQLEKSRLLSDRFSAERPKGSFSTLEIQRTEQGDSAMYLCASSLDRQIQETQYFGPGTRLLVL.

There are many counts of this clonotype. J is TRBJ2-5 and V is TRBV24-1; D is ambiguous. V shed 5 bases and J shed 1 base, with 4 bases lying between them. Per the germline V gene, CDR1 is KGHDR and CDR2 is SFDVKD. The CDR3 consists of 12 residues. Here the CDR3 reads CATSAAQETQYF. The CDR3 coding sequence is TGTGCCACCAGTGCTGCCCAAGAGACCCAGTACTTC.

The V and J genes are TRBV12-3 or TRBV12-4 and TRBJ1-1, with 10 bases aligning to TRBD1. V shed 6 bases and J 5 bases; nucleotides not matched to a gene: 9. This CDR3 comprises 15 residues. CDR3 sequence reads: CASSQLGQGRTEAFF. The DNA of the CDR3 is TGTGCCAGCAGCCAACTGGGACAGGGGAGGACTGAAGCTTTCTTT.

This sequence joins TRBV7-8 and TRBJ2-1, with TRBD2 matching over 8 bases. The trim removed 5 bases at V and 3 bases at J, leaving 12 bases unmatched. The CDR3 spans 17 residues. The germline gives CDR1 SGHVS, CDR2 FQNEAQ. This chain's CDR3 is CASSPDSGLAGYNEQFF. CDR3 nucleotide sequence: TGTGCCAGCAGCCCGGACAGCGGGCTAGCGGGCTACAATGAGCAGTTCTTC.

There are a few counts of this clonotype. This chain uses TRBV7-2 with TRBJ2-2; D could derive from TRBD1 or TRBD2 (5 bases each). With 2 bases removed from V and 1 base from J, the gap between germline ends came to 14 bases. The length of the CDR3 is 17 residues. Germline V gene sequence: CDR1 SGHTA, CDR2 FQGNSA. DNA of the CDR3: TGTGCCAGCAGCTTAAGTTCGGGACCCCTGAACACCGGGGAGCTGTTTTTT. Encoded protein: CASSLSSGPLNTGELFF.

The chain has TRBV5-4 and TRBJ2-2, with D perhaps being TRBD1 or TRBD2 (6 bases each). The CDR3 loop spans 15 amino acids. Germline-derived CDR1 and CDR2 are SGHNT and YYREEE (reference sequence). V lost 3 bases, J lost 7 bases, and 16 bases lay in between. The CDR3 DNA is TGTGCCAGCAGCTCCCGGGGGCCTGGGGGCGGGGAGCTGTTTTTT. It specifies CASSSRGPGGGELFF.

This chain uses TRBV19 with TRBJ2-1, with unresolved D. V lost 5 bases, J lost 9 bases, and 11 bases lay in between. This CDR3 is built from 12 residues. Germline values: CDR1 LNHDA, CDR2 SQIVND (reference sequence). The CDR3 sequence: CASSLGISEQFF. The CDR3 bases are TGTGCCAGTAGTTTAGGGATTTCTGAGCAGTTCTTC. The whole variable domain, remainder taken from reference TRBV19 and TRBJ2-1, is DGGITQSPKYLFRKEGQNVTLSCEQNLNHDAMYWYRQDPGQGLRLIYYSQIVNDFQKGDIAEGYSVSREKKESFPLTVTSAQKNPTAFYLCASSLGISEQFFGPGTRLTVL.

This clonotype was detected only a few times. The chain employs TRBV6-5 and TRBJ1-1; no firm D call. The CDR3 has 15 amino acids. Trimming removed 2 bases from V and 4 bases from J, with 14 bases in between. The germline CDR1 and CDR2 sequences are MNHEY and SVGAGI. CDR3 protein: CASSYARRLGTEAFF. The CDR3 region has the DNA TGTGCCAGCAGTTACGCACGCCGGCTGGGCACTGAAGCTTTCTTT.

J is TRBJ2-1 and V is TRBV5-6, with D possibly TRBD1 on 5 matching bases. The CDR3 covers 14 residues. Trimming pared 0 bases from V and 9 bases from J, leaving 13 bases between. Germline V lookup: CDR1 SGHDT, CDR2 YYEEEE. In nucleotides, the CDR3 is TGTGCCAGCAGCTTGGTACAGGTCCGTGGTGAGCAGTTCTTC. Its protein is CASSLVQVRGEQFF. Full variable domain (missing parts from reference TRBV5-6 and TRBJ2-1): DAGVTQSPTHLIKTRGQQVTLRCSPKSGHDTVSWYQQALGQGPQFIFQYYEEEERQRGNFPDRFSGHQFPNYSSELNVNALLLGDSALYLCASSLVQVRGEQFFGPGTRLTVL.

This clonotype was recorded at least ten times. The chain links TRBV25-1 to TRBJ2-5; tentatively, D is TRBD2 (6 bases). CDR3 length equals 14 residues. V lost 4 bases, J lost 7 bases, and 16 bases lay in between. Germline CDR1 reads MGHDK; CDR2 reads SYGVNS. The chain's CDR3 is CASSGTTRRGTQYF. CDR3 sequence (DNA): TGTGCCAGCAGTGGGACAACTCGGAGGGGGACCCAGTACTTC.